The clone carrying this T cell receptor beta chain was observed a handful of times. Its specificity is unknown. The sample originates from a study of T cells in Graves' hyperthyroidism and ophthalmopathy. Study details: Upon initial diagnosis and before any treatment, peripheral blood was collected. Study-level findings and limits: The model predicted ophthalmopathy a median roughly six months before onset.

V lost 4 bases to trimming and J lost 2 bases, with 12 bases between them. The CDR3 runs to 16 residues. CDR1 MNHNS and CDR2 SASEGT come from the germline V gene. The TCR beta CDR3 regions underwent amplification using RNA transcripts as the source. RT-PCR in the first round (using the HTBI primer set) targeted the TCR CDR3. TCRdb processed the multiplex PCR reads anew with MiXCR; each CDR3 protein has one entry. This table holds approximately 300,000 distinct CDR3 sequences, over 15% found once. The TCR originated in a woman in her fifties or sixties with Graves' ophthalmopathy. Sequences were obtained from blood. The chain joins TRBV6-1 to TRBJ2-6, with D possibly being TRBD1 (6 bases). DNA of the CDR3: TGTGCCAGCAGTGGGCACAGGGACCCTGGGGCCAACGTCCTGACTTTC. As protein: CASSGHRDPGANVLTF.